The 27 T cell receptor beta chains below come from one sample, sequenced in a study of cytomegalovirus exposure and HLA in healthy donors. PCR used 60 Vbeta primers and 13 Jbeta primers. The table came from immunoSEQ multiplex PCR; TCRdb's copy has only in-frame clones and leaves some out. The sample totals approximately 30,000 clones. Sequencing was done on a sample of PBMCs. The receptor source for this set is a woman in her thirties or forties in good health and CMV-seropositive.

This rearrangement joins TRBV7-9 to TRBJ1-1; D may be TRBD1 (6 bases). This CDR3 spans 15 amino acids. CDR1 is SEHNR, CDR2 FQNEAQ, per germline (reference sequence). V shed 2 bases and J shed 3 bases, with 13 bases lying between them. For the CDR3, the DNA is TGTGCCAGCAGCTTACTGCCAGGGGTCGACACTGAAGCTTTCTTT. Amino acids: CASSLLPGVDTEAFF.

The V and J genes are TRBV6-5 and TRBJ2-7, with 8 bases matching TRBD1. The CDR3 covers 15 residues. V lost 2 bases, J lost 2 bases, and 5 bases stayed unmatched. Germline V gene lookup returns CDR1 MNHEY and CDR2 SVGAGI. The CDR3 is CASSYSAGGAYEQYF. The CDR3 DNA is TGTGCCAGCAGTTACAGCGCAGGGGGCGCCTACGAGCAGTACTTC.

For this clone: One end of the junction varies from germline; a read error may be responsible. This chain joins TRBV30 and TRBJ1-5; tentatively, D is TRBD1 (6 bases). This CDR3 spans 15 amino acids. CDR1 is GTSNPN and CDR2 is SVGIG in the germline V gene (reference sequence). CDR3 region: CAGSVMAGGNQPQHF. DNA for the CDR3: TGTGCCGGGAGTGTTATGGCAGGGGGCAATCAGCCCCAGCATTTT.

The chain employs TRBV5-1 and TRBJ2-2; 8 nucleotides agree with TRBD1. This CDR3 contains 15 residues. Germline loops: CDR1 SGHRS, CDR2 YFSETQ. Trimming took 3 bases from V and 1 from J; bases not matched to a gene: 2. The CDR3 DNA sequence: TGCGCCAGCAGCTCGGGGACAGGGAACACCGGGGAGCTGTTTTTT. It yields the protein CASSSGTGNTGELFF.

V is TRBV18 and J is TRBJ1-4; no firm D call. Deletions cut 7 bases from V and 7 bases from J, with 10 bases between. Germline V CDR1 and CDR2: KGHSH, LQKENI. The CDR3 totals 12 residues. In DNA, the CDR3 is TGTGCCAGCTTCTCGGGTTCTGAAAAACTGTTTTTT. Translation gives CASFSGSEKLFF.

The V and J genes are TRBV4-2 and TRBJ1-5; D ambiguous. The germline V and J ends were trimmed by 4 bases and 2 bases, with 12 bases remaining between them. Germline-derived CDR1 and CDR2 are LGHNA and YNFKEQ. The CDR3 loop spans 15 amino acids. Here the CDR3 reads CASSPEGTGNQPQHF. CDR3 DNA sequence: TGTGCCAGCAGCCCCGAGGGCACGGGCAATCAGCCCCAGCATTTT.

This rearrangement joins TRBV9 to TRBJ1-1; 8 nucleotides line up with TRBD1. The trim removed 4 bases at V and 6 bases at J, leaving 8 bases unmatched. The germline CDR1 and CDR2 sequences are SGDLS and YYNGEE. The CDR3 spans 14 residues. The CDR3 DNA is TGTGCCAGCAGCCCCCGCTCAGGGGGCTCTGAAGCTTTCTTT. Translated: CASSPRSGGSEAFF.

The chain employs TRBV19 and TRBJ2-1; TRBD2 agrees at 9 bases. The junction had 11 bases not matched to a gene; V was cut back by 6 bases and J by 8 bases. CDR1 is LNHDA and CDR2 is SQIVND in the germline V gene (reference sequence). This CDR3 is built from 15 residues. In DNA, the CDR3 is TGTGCCAGTAGCTACACCTCCGGGACTAGCTATGAGCAGTTCTTC. Protein sequence: CASSYTSGTSYEQFF. Together with reference TRBV19 and TRBJ2-1, the CDR3 gives the full variable domain: DGGITQSPKYLFRKEGQNVTLSCEQNLNHDAMYWYRQDPGQGLRLIYYSQIVNDFQKGDIAEGYSVSREKKESFPLTVTSAQKNPTAFYLCASSYTSGTSYEQFFGPGTRLTVL.

V gene TRBV30 combines with J gene TRBJ2-1, with D tentatively TRBD1 (7 bases). The CDR3 has 17 residues. The germline V and J ends were trimmed by 5 bases and 8 bases, with 28 bases remaining between them. CDR1 GTSNPN and CDR2 SVGIG come from the germline V gene (reference sequence). The DNA of the CDR3 is TGTGCCTGGGCAGCCTTCAACCGCGGGACAGACAAGGATGAGCAGTTCTTC. The encoded protein is CAWAAFNRGTDKDEQFF.

The chain has TRBV7-3 and TRBJ2-5; tentatively, D is TRBD2 (5 bases). Germline V gene data show CDR1 as SGHTA and CDR2 as FQGTGA. V lost 5 bases to trimming and J lost 9 bases, with 16 bases between them. This CDR3 contains 13 residues. CDR3 protein: CASSLTRNSAQYF. In nucleotides, the CDR3 is TGTGCCAGCAGCCTCACTAGAAATAGCGCCCAGTACTTC. The variable domain in full, with the rest retrieved from reference TRBV7-3 and TRBJ2-5, is GAGVSQTPSNKVTEKGKYVELRCDPISGHTALYWYRQSLGQGPEFLIYFQGTGAADDSGLPNDRFFAVRPEGSVSTLKIQRTERGDSAVYLCASSLTRNSAQYFGPGTRLLVL.

The rearrangement uses TRBV6-5 and TRBJ1-5, with 7 bases identical to TRBD1. With V trimmed by 6 bases and J by 4 bases, 6 bases remained unmatched. Looked up from germline, CDR1 is MNHEY and CDR2 is SVGAGI. The CDR3 is made up of 14 amino acids. This CDR3 reads CASRQGQLNQPQHF. DNA for the CDR3: TGTGCCAGCAGGCAGGGACAGCTAAATCAGCCCCAGCATTTT.

V gene TRBV7-9 combines with J gene TRBJ2-7; the match to TRBD2 covers 8 bases. There are 17 residues in the CDR3. Germline V gene sequence: CDR1 SEHNR, CDR2 FQNEAQ (reference sequence). V was pared by 3 bases and J by 1 base, with 11 bases of the junction left unmatched. CDR3 coding DNA: TGTGCCAGCAGCTTTTCCAGCGGGGGTAAACTTTCCTACGAGCAGTACTTC. It is translated as CASSFSSGGKLSYEQYF.

The chain has TRBV19 and TRBJ2-2; TRBD2 aligns across 13 bases. The CDR3 loop spans 16 amino acids. The J segment lost 4 bases and the V segment lost 5 bases, leaving 4 bases of the junction unmatched. CDR1 is LNHDA, CDR2 SQIVND, per germline (reference sequence). This chain's CDR3 is CASSLLAGGPTGELFF. DNA of the CDR3: TGTGCCAGTAGTCTACTAGCGGGAGGGCCCACCGGGGAGCTGTTTTTT.

J is TRBJ2-3 and V is TRBV15; 10 positions match TRBD2. CDR1 is LNHNV and CDR2 is YYDKDF in the germline V gene (reference sequence). V shed 4 bases and J 2 bases; nucleotides not matched to a gene: 3. There are 15 residues in the CDR3. CDR3 DNA sequence: TGTGCCACCAGCACCGGACTAGCGGACACAGATACGCAGTATTTT. Translation: CATSTGLADTDTQYF.

This chain uses TRBV10-3 with TRBJ1-1; 11 bases map to TRBD1. With 6 bases clipped from V and 4 bases from J, the junction kept 10 bases outside the gene matches. The V gene's germline CDR1 is ENHRY and CDR2 SYGVKD. This CDR3 is built from 16 residues. The CDR3: CAISEPGTGGGTEAFF. The CDR3 nucleotides are TGTGCCATCAGCGAGCCGGGGACAGGGGGAGGCACTGAAGCTTTCTTT.

This sequence joins TRBV2 and TRBJ2-5; 9 nucleotides match TRBD1. CDR3 size: 13 residues. The ends lost 7 bases at V and 5 bases at J; junction bases unmatched: 5. Germline V lookup: CDR1 SNHLY, CDR2 FYNNEI. The CDR3 DNA is TGTGCCAGCAAAACAGGGGGCCGGGAGACCCAGTACTTC. Protein: CASKTGGRETQYF. Complete variable domain (other parts from reference TRBV2 and TRBJ2-5): EPEVTQTPSHQVTQMGQEVILRCVPISNHLYFYWYRQILGQKVEFLVSFYNNEISEKSEIFDDQFSVERPDGSNFTLKIRSTKLEDSAMYFCASKTGGRETQYFGPGTRLLVL.

This rearrangement joins TRBV5-6 to TRBJ2-7, with 8 bases aligning to TRBD2. The V and J ends lost 3 bases and 5 bases, in that order; junction bases with no gene match: 16. In germline, CDR1 is SGHDT, CDR2 YYEEEE. This CDR3 region has 17 residues. CDR3 amino acids: CASSWTSPNYLSHEQYF. CDR3 in DNA: TGTGCCAGCAGCTGGACTAGCCCTAATTATCTAAGCCACGAGCAGTACTTC.

The chain uses TRBV19 and TRBJ2-3, with 11 bases identical to TRBD2. Looked up from germline, CDR1 is LNHDA and CDR2 is SQIVND (reference sequence). This CDR3 region has 15 residues. V gave up 5 bases and J gave up 3 bases; unmatched junction bases: 4. For the CDR3, the DNA is TGTGCCAGTAGTTCCGGGACTAGCGGTACAGATACGCAGTATTTT. Protein: CASSSGTSGTDTQYF.

This chain joins TRBV10-2 and TRBJ2-5, with 7 nucleotides matching TRBD1. Trimming took 1 base from V and 5 from J; bases not matched to a gene: 4. This CDR3 spans 14 amino acids. Germline V gene data show CDR1 as WSHSY and CDR2 as SAAADI. This CDR3 is CASSELGQMETQYF. In DNA, the CDR3 is TGCGCCAGCAGTGAGTTGGGACAGATGGAGACCCAGTACTTC.

This chain connects TRBV2 to TRBJ2-5, with a tentative D call TRBD1 (6 bases). Germline V gene sequence: CDR1 SNHLY, CDR2 FYNNEI. The CDR3 has 13 residues. Trimming took 7 bases from V and 2 from J, leaving 11 bases between them. CDR3 nucleotides: TGTGCCAGCATCCGGACAGAACAAGAGACCCAGTACTTC. This encodes CASIRTEQETQYF. Together with reference TRBV2 and TRBJ2-5, the CDR3 gives the full variable domain: EPEVTQTPSHQVTQMGQEVILRCVPISNHLYFYWYRQILGQKVEFLVSFYNNEISEKSEIFDDQFSVERPDGSNFTLKIRSTKLEDSAMYFCASIRTEQETQYFGPGTRLLVL.

The J gene is TRBJ2-5, the V gene TRBV30, with TRBD2 as a possible D gene (5 bases). Germline CDR1 reads GTSNPN; CDR2 reads SVGIG (reference sequence). The CDR3 is 12 amino acids. Trimming removed 2 bases from V and 5 bases from J, with 9 bases in between. CDR3 in amino acids: CAWSFGGETQYF. The CDR3 DNA is TGTGCCTGGAGTTTTGGAGGTGAGACCCAGTACTTC.

This chain connects TRBV7-9 to TRBJ2-7, with 8 bases lining up with TRBD1. Germline V gene sequence: CDR1 SEHNR, CDR2 FQNEAQ (reference sequence). J gave up 2 bases and V 4 bases, and 4 bases lay outside the gene matches. CDR3 size: 14 residues. DNA for the CDR3: TGTGCCAGCAGCTGGGGGACAGGTCCCTACGAGCAGTACTTC. It codes for CASSWGTGPYEQYF.

This chain links TRBV6-1 with TRBJ1-3, with 8 positions matching TRBD1. The CDR3 covers 15 residues. Trimming removed 8 bases from V and 0 bases from J; junction bases left unmatched: 6. CDR1 is MNHNS and CDR2 is SASEGT in the germline V gene. CDR3 region: CASVRDRNSGNTIYF. The CDR3 DNA is TGTGCCAGCGTAAGGGACAGGAACTCTGGAAACACCATATATTTT.

The V gene is TRBV4-1, the J gene TRBJ2-1, with 7 positions matching TRBD2. V gave up 4 bases and J gave up 6 bases; unmatched junction bases: 9. The CDR3 is made up of 15 amino acids. Germline CDR1 is MGHRA and CDR2 is YSYEKL. This CDR3 reads CASSLSGGYSNEQFF. In DNA, the CDR3 is TGCGCCAGCAGCCTCTCCGGGGGGTACTCCAATGAGCAGTTCTTC.

The rearrangement links TRBV5-4 to TRBJ2-7; TRBD1 matches 9 bases. The V and J ends lost 2 bases and 7 bases, in that order; junction bases with no gene match: 10. The CDR3 runs 15 residues. The germline CDR1 and CDR2 sequences are SGHNT and YYREEE (reference sequence). For the CDR3, the DNA is TGTGCCAGCAGCTTAAATACAGGGGGCGGTTGGGAGCAGTACTTC. Translation: CASSLNTGGGWEQYF.

DNA for the CDR3: TGTGCCAGCAGTGCTTCTCAGTACACAGATACGCAGTATTTT. It encodes CASSASQYTDTQYF. The chain is built from TRBV2 and TRBJ2-3; D remains unclear. V was trimmed by 4 bases and J by 2 bases, leaving 10 bases between them. Germline V gene sequence: CDR1 SNHLY, CDR2 FYNNEI. This CDR3 has 14 amino acids.

The rearrangement uses TRBV5-1 and TRBJ2-2; D unclear. The CDR3 runs 12 residues. Trimming pared 4 bases from V and 4 bases from J, leaving 5 bases between. Germline-derived CDR1 and CDR2 are SGHRS and YFSETQ. CDR3 in amino acids: CASSPTTGELFF. The CDR3 DNA reads as TGCGCCAGCAGCCCTACCACCGGGGAGCTGTTTTTT.